This section outlines one T cell receptor (beta chain) sequence together with its context. Its cognate antigen is unknown. The data originate from a study of T cell responses to AZD1222 COVID-19 vaccine. General observations from the study: With dominance at 160-218 and 743-854, vaccine-associated CD4 TCRs spanned spike. It should be noted that donors were predominantly white British and more often female, and clonal diversity was possibly underestimated. Variant regions that are unmutated are reportedly the target of nearly half of spike-specific TCRs.

Sequencing used immunoSEQ multiplex PCR; TCRdb keeps in-frame clones, though not all of them. The table shows more than 35,000 clones, with 83% occurring only once. The CDR3 extends over 12 amino acids. V was cut by 1 base and J by 6 bases, with 6 bases left in between. In germline, CDR1 is SGHAT, CDR2 FQNNGV. The V call is TRBV11-2, the J call TRBJ1-2, with D uncertain. The clonotype was recovered from an adult in good health. Sequencing was performed on peripheral blood, taken on day 0 of AZD1222 vaccination. CDR3 DNA: TGTGCCAGCAGCTTAGGTGGGGATGGCTACACCTTC. It yields the protein CASSLGGDGYTF.